This T cell receptor (beta chain) originates from a study of shared clonotypes between healthy human individuals. Generated by immunoSEQ multiplex PCR, the TCRdb table keeps only in-frame clones and is missing some. Of a few hundred thousand clones in the sample, about 96% were seen once. The V end lost 5 bases, the J end lost 7 bases, and 9 bases lay between the germline ends. There are 12 residues in the CDR3. Germline V gene lookup returns CDR1 MNHEY and CDR2 SMNVEV (reference sequence). The sequenced material came from memory CD8+ T cells sorted from blood. The subset denotes: CD45RO+ cells pooled with CCR7-negative TemRA cells. The TCR originated in a man aged 25 to 40 in good health. V is TRBV27 and J is TRBJ1-5; D ambiguous. CDR3 DNA: TGTGCCAGCAGTAAGGACGGGCAGCCCCAGCATTTT. The encoded protein is CASSKDGQPQHF.